This TCR beta chain was sequenced in a study of blood T cells in healthy people across ages. Study in general: Per every two T cells, about one barcoded beta molecule was captured by template switching. Notes on the study in general: Without sorted subsets, naive and antigen-experienced compartments could not be conclusively compared.

Russia was home to the donors, healthy Caucasian individuals aged about 6 to 100. V was cut by 3 bases and J by 1 base, with 10 bases left in between. The CDR3 has 15 residues. Per the germline V gene, CDR1 is MDHEN and CDR2 is SYDVKM. For this clonotype: Its antigen is unidentified.

A second roughly 6 to 11 cycle PCR used barcoded and J-beta primers. Each CDR3 protein is one row after TCRdb ran MiXCR on the 5' RACE reads. The sample has more than 800,000 distinct CDR3 sequences; more than 25% are singletons. This receptor was taken from a woman older than 75 in good health. This sequence joins TRBV28 and TRBJ1-5, with a tentative D call TRBD1 (5 bases). Sequencing input: blood. The CDR3 DNA reads TGTGCCAGCAGTTTTCACGGGGCGAGCAATCAGCCCCAGCATTTT. It specifies CASSFHGASNQPQHF. The whole variable domain, filled in from reference TRBV28 and TRBJ1-5, reads DVKVTQSSRYLVKRTGEKVFLECVQDMDHENMFWYRQDPGLGLRLIYFSYDVKMKEKGDIPEGYSVSREKKERFSLILESASTNQTSMYLCASSFHGASNQPQHFGDGTRLSIL.